This T cell receptor (beta chain) was retrieved from a study of blood T cell repertoires in COVID-19. About the research overall: Acute and convalescent COVID-19 samples came from the United States, Italy and Spain.

Measured with immunoSEQ multiplex PCR; TCRdb has only the in-frame clones, and not every one. This table has over 250,000 clones, more than 75% appearing once. The CDR3 consists of 14 residues. The V gene end was trimmed by 0 bases and the J gene end by 6 bases; junction bases not matched to a gene: 4. Germline CDR1 and CDR2: MNHEY and SMNVEV (reference sequence). J is TRBJ2-5 and V is TRBV27; 7 nucleotides agree with TRBD1. The specimen was PBMCs or T cells enriched from blood (not recorded which). The TCR sequence derives from a woman aged 60-75 years in a cohort exposed to, infected with or recovered from COVID-19 (not recorded which). CDR3 protein: CASSLSTGTKTQYF. CDR3 DNA: TGTGCCAGCAGTTTATCGACAGGGACGAAGACCCAGTACTTC.